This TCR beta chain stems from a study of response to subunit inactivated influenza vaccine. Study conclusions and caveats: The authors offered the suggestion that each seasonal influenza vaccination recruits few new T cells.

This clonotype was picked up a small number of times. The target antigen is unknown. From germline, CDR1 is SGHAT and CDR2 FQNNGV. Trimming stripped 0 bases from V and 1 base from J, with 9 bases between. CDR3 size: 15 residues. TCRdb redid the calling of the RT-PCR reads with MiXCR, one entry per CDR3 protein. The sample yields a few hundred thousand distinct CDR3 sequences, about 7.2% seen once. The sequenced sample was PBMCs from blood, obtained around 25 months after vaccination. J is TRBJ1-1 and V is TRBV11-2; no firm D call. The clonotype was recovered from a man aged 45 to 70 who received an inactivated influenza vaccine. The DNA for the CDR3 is TGTGCCAGCAGCTTAGACTGGGCGGGGAACACTGAAGCTTTCTTT. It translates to CASSLDWAGNTEAFF.